Below, 17 T cell receptor beta chains from the same sample are listed, as sequenced in a study of cytomegalovirus exposure and HLA in healthy donors. Libraries were prepared by immunoSEQ multiplex PCR; TCRdb keeps only in-frame clonotypes and omits some of them. The sample shows 150,000 to 200,000 clones, about 84% of them seen only once. The specimen sequenced was PBMCs. These TCRs come from a woman between 18 and 30 years old in good health and CMV-seronegative.

The rearrangement uses TRBV12-2 and TRBJ1-5; the D call TRBD1 from the table was never checked on the DNA. TRBV12-2 is a recognized pseudogene. The CDR3 is 17 residues long. The CDR3, as DNA: TGTGCAAGTCGCACCGGGACAGGGGGTATCGAAAATCAGCCCCAGCATTTT. It is translated as CASRTGTGGIENQPQHF.

The chain links TRBV18 to TRBJ2-7; 9 bases map to TRBD1. Germline V CDR1 and CDR2: KGHSH, LQKENI. This CDR3 is 15 amino acids long. The V and J ends lost 3 bases and 0 bases, in that order; junction bases with no gene match: 3. The CDR3 here is CASSPGQGNSYEQYF. As DNA, the CDR3 is TGTGCCAGCTCACCGGGACAGGGCAACTCCTACGAGCAGTACTTC.

This chain joins TRBV30 and TRBJ2-6; TRBD1 agrees at 8 bases. Unmatched junction bases numbered 12, after V lost 4 bases and J lost 1 base. Germline CDR1 is GTSNPN and CDR2 is SVGIG (reference sequence). The CDR3 consists of 18 residues. The chain's CDR3 is CAWTGRDRLESGANVLTF. The DNA for the CDR3 is TGTGCCTGGACAGGCCGGGACAGGTTGGAGTCTGGGGCCAACGTCCTGACTTTC. Based on the CDR3 plus reference TRBV30 and TRBJ2-6, the full variable domain is SQTIHQWPATLVQPVGSPLSLECTVEGTSNPNLYWYRQAAGRGLQLLFYSVGIGQISSEVPQNLSASRPQDRQFILSSKKLLLSDSGFYLCAWTGRDRLESGANVLTFGAGSRLTVL.

The J gene is TRBJ2-1, the V gene TRBV10-1; TRBD2 aligns across 7 bases. This CDR3 is built from 16 residues. Losses at the gene ends were 4 bases for V and 0 bases for J; bases not matched to a gene: 6. Germline-derived CDR1 and CDR2 are WNHNN and SYGVQD (reference sequence). DNA of the CDR3: TGCGCCAGCAGTGTCCTAGCGGCTAGCTCCTACAATGAGCAGTTCTTC. Its translation: CASSVLAASSYNEQFF.

The gene calls are TRBV4-1 and TRBJ2-1, with 7 bases identical to TRBD1. This CDR3 is built from 19 residues. Germline V gene sequence: CDR1 MGHRA, CDR2 YSYEKL. Trimming cost V 5 bases and J 1 base; bases outside gene matches: 17. CDR3 region: CASSDTFQTGTRSYNEQFF. The CDR3 DNA reads as TGCGCCAGCAGCGACACCTTTCAGACAGGGACAAGGTCCTACAATGAGCAGTTCTTC.

The chain employs TRBV7-3 and TRBJ2-5; 8 bases match TRBD1. After removal of 6 bases from V and 2 bases from J, the junction contained 17 bases not matched to a gene. The length of the CDR3 is 18 residues. Per the germline V gene, CDR1 is SGHTA and CDR2 is FQGTGA. The CDR3 region is CASSFLGQTGAIQETQYF. The CDR3 bases are TGTGCCAGCAGTTTCCTTGGACAGACAGGGGCCATACAAGAGACCCAGTACTTC.

The J gene is TRBJ2-2, the V gene TRBV7-9; 7 bases align to TRBD2. The CDR3 consists of 15 residues. The ends lost 5 bases at V and 4 bases at J; junction bases unmatched: 7. Germline lookup yields CDR1 SEHNR and CDR2 FQNEAQ (reference sequence). The CDR3 DNA follows: TGTGCCAGCAGCATCAGACTAGCAGGCACCGGGGAGCTGTTTTTT. Translating gives CASSIRLAGTGELFF.

The V gene is TRBV6-1, the J gene TRBJ1-5; 7 bases are shared with TRBD1. This CDR3 contains 15 residues. The germline V gene encodes CDR1 MNHNS and CDR2 SASEGT. The V and J ends lost 6 bases and 2 bases, in that order; junction bases with no gene match: 7. CDR3 region: CASRAGGWGNQPQHF. CDR3 DNA: TGTGCCAGCAGGGCAGGGGGTTGGGGCAATCAGCCCCAGCATTTT.

This chain links TRBV19 with TRBJ2-5, with D possibly TRBD1 on 6 matching bases. Germline loops: CDR1 LNHDA, CDR2 SQIVND (reference sequence). The CDR3 loop spans 11 amino acids. V was shortened by 11 bases and J by 4 bases, with 11 bases between the two germline ends. DNA of the CDR3: TGTGCCGCCTCAGGGGCAGAGACCCAGTACTTC. This sequence encodes CAASGAETQYF. The variable domain in full, with the rest retrieved from reference TRBV19 and TRBJ2-5, is DGGITQSPKYLFRKEGQNVTLSCEQNLNHDAMYWYRQDPGQGLRLIYYSQIVNDFQKGDIAEGYSVSREKKESFPLTVTSAQKNPTAFYLCAASGAETQYFGPGTRLLVL.

The chain employs TRBV30 and TRBJ1-2, with a weak D call TRBD1 (6 bases). Per the germline V gene, CDR1 is GTSNPN and CDR2 is SVGIG (reference sequence). The CDR3 is 12 amino acids. The V gene lost 5 bases and the J gene lost 2 bases, with 9 bases spanning the gap. CDR3 region: CAWERGNYGYTF. The CDR3 coding sequence is TGTGCCTGGGAAAGGGGGAACTATGGCTACACCTTC.

This chain links TRBV7-8 with TRBJ1-2; weak D call: TRBD1 (5 bases). Germline V gene lookup returns CDR1 SGHVS and CDR2 FQNEAQ. Between the trimmed V and J ends, which lost 5 bases and 4 bases, there was a span of 17 bases. The CDR3 totals 15 residues. The CDR3 sequence: CASSRTLGGSYGYTF. Here the CDR3 DNA reads TGTGCCAGCAGCCGCACATTGGGGGGAAGCTATGGCTACACCTTC.

The CDR3 region is CASSMGREITTSPHVFF. The CDR3 nucleotides are TGTGCCAGTAGTATGGGCCGGGAGATCACGACTTCTCCTCACGTTTTCTTT. The V gene is TRBV19, the J gene TRBJ1-1; unclear D gene. The CDR3 is 17 residues long. V dropped 3 bases and J dropped 13 bases, with 30 bases sitting between them. Germline CDR1 is LNHDA and CDR2 is SQIVND (reference sequence). Variable domain in full (rest from reference TRBV19 and TRBJ1-1): DGGITQSPKYLFRKEGQNVTLSCEQNLNHDAMYWYRQDPGQGLRLIYYSQIVNDFQKGDIAEGYSVSREKKESFPLTVTSAQKNPTAFYLCASSMGREITTSPHVFFGQGTRLTVV.

The chain joins TRBV9 to TRBJ1-2, with 9 nucleotides matching TRBD1. Germline CDR1 SGDLS, CDR2 YYNGEE. This CDR3 comprises 16 residues. J lost 5 bases, V lost 0 bases, and 8 bases had no gene match. In nucleotides, the CDR3 is TGTGCCAGCAGCGTAGTAGGGACAGGGAAGGGTTATGGCTACACCTTC. Residues: CASSVVGTGKGYGYTF.

This clone was counted between two and nine times. The chain has TRBV4-1 and TRBJ2-7, with a possible D match to TRBD1 (5 bases). The CDR3 sequence is 14 residues long. Trimming removed 2 bases at V and 0 bases at J, with 8 bases between. Germline-derived CDR1 and CDR2 are MGHRA and YSYEKL. CDR3 protein: CASSQRQFSYEQYF. The CDR3 DNA reads as TGCGCCAGCAGCCAAAGACAGTTCTCCTACGAGCAGTACTTC.

The chain recombines TRBV7-6 with TRBJ1-3; no clear D. The CDR3 consists of 14 residues. Trimming removed 4 bases from V and 0 bases from J, with 7 bases in between. Per the germline V gene, CDR1 is SGHVS and CDR2 is FNYEAQ. Here the CDR3 DNA reads TGTGCCAGCAGCTCATACAGCTCTGGAAACACCATATATTTT. It translates to CASSSYSSGNTIYF.

This clone was found once. This rearrangement joins TRBV19 to TRBJ2-7; TRBD1 matches 7 bases. CDR1 and CDR2 (germline): LNHDA, SQIVND (reference sequence). J was trimmed by 2 bases and V by 7 bases; bases with no gene match: 8. The length of the CDR3 is 14 residues. The CDR3 bases are TGTGCCAGTACACCGACAGGGAAGGCCTACGAGCAGTACTTC. It is translated as CASTPTGKAYEQYF.

This chain joins TRBV6-1 and TRBJ2-1; the D is unclear. Germline V CDR1 and CDR2: MNHNS, SASEGT. This CDR3 region has 12 residues. Trimming removed 7 bases from V and 1 base from J, with 5 bases in between. The CDR3 coding sequence is TGTGCCAGCACCAGTTCCTACAATGAGCAGTTCTTC. This sequence encodes CASTSSYNEQFF.